This TCR beta chain is from a study of brain T cells in children with intractable seizures. The table came from immunoSEQ multiplex PCR; TCRdb's copy has only in-frame clones and leaves some out. The sample contains approximately 41,000 clones, 75% to 95% of which appear only once. The table lists this clone with a count of one. The ends were cut back, 3 bases at V and 6 bases at J, with 14 bases in the middle. CDR1 is LNHNV and CDR2 is YYDKDF in the germline V gene (reference sequence). The CDR3 length is 14 residues. This receptor was identified in a girl aged 2 to 10 with tuberous sclerosis and intractable seizures. The J gene is TRBJ1-2, the V gene TRBV15, with D hard to call. The sequencing used peripheral blood, collected at surgery. The DNA for the CDR3 is TGTGCCACCAGCAGGTCGGTGGGCCTTGATGGCTACACCTTC. Protein product: CATSRSVGLDGYTF.